These 16 T cell receptor beta chains came from one sample sequenced in a study of vaccination and CD4 T cells after COVID-19. The time point denotes: late sampling 161 to 241 days after vaccination in a few convalescent patients. The sample's treatment: approximately nine-day PBMC culture with coronavirus spike peptide pools or control peptides (ViraFEST assay). Their target antigens are unknown. Cultured CD4+ T-cell DNA underwent Oncomine TCR Beta short-read sequencing. TCRdb itself ran the PCR reads through MiXCR, one entry per CDR3 protein. The table lists around 16,000 distinct CDR3 sequences, 45% to 60% of them singletons. The specimen comprised CD4+ T cells from blood, cultured in vitro, sampled about 7 months after SARS-CoV-2 vaccination. Receptor source: a human donor who had recovered from COVID-19.

A few counts support this clonotype. The genes are TRBV20-1 and TRBJ1-1; D might be TRBD1 (6 bases). This CDR3 spans 14 amino acids. From germline, CDR1 is DFQATT and CDR2 SNEGSKA (reference sequence). Trimming shortened V by 5 bases and J by 8 bases, and 21 bases separated the two germline ends. The CDR3 DNA follows: TGCAGTGCTGCCCCGAGGGGGGGGGGAGGCGAAGCTTTCTTT. It specifies CSAAPRGGGGEAFF.

This clonotype occurred a few times. The V and J genes are TRBV20-1 and TRBJ1-2; 9 bases match TRBD1. V lost 3 bases, J lost 2 bases, and 7 bases stayed unmatched. This CDR3 has 15 amino acids. CDR1 and CDR2 (germline): DFQATT, SNEGSKA (reference sequence). CDR3 sequence (DNA): TGCAGTGCTAGCCGGGACAGGGATTCGAACTATGGCTACACCTTC. Protein sequence: CSASRDRDSNYGYTF.

This clonotype was counted a few times. The rearrangement joins TRBV7-9 to TRBJ1-5; possibly TRBD1 for D (5 bases). The CDR3 extends over 14 amino acids. Germline V lookup: CDR1 SEHNR, CDR2 FQNEAQ (reference sequence). The V end lost 5 bases, the J end lost 7 bases, and 15 bases lay between the germline ends. For the CDR3, the DNA is TGTGCCAGCAGCGACGACAGCAGAACCCAGCCCCAGCATTTT. This translates into CASSDDSRTQPQHF.

The chain links TRBV20-1 to TRBJ1-1, with TRBD1 identical over 8 bases. Unmatched junction bases numbered 9, after V lost 2 bases and J lost 4 bases. Germline lookup yields CDR1 DFQATT and CDR2 SNEGSKA (reference sequence). The CDR3 is 15 amino acids. As DNA, the CDR3 is TGCAGTGCTAGAAGGGGCCCTACAGGGGGCACTGAAGCTTTCTTT. This gives the protein CSARRGPTGGTEAFF.

J is TRBJ2-5 and V is TRBV7-9, with D perhaps TRBD2 (7 bases). Germline CDR1 SEHNR, CDR2 FQNEAQ (reference sequence). The CDR3 spans 15 residues. V was clipped by 10 bases and J by 0 bases, with 18 bases between them. The CDR3 DNA reads as TGTGCCACCAATCAGGGCGGGGGCGACCAAGAGACCCAGTACTTC. This sequence encodes CATNQGGGDQETQYF.

The table lists this clonotype with a few counts. The V gene is TRBV10-3, the J gene TRBJ1-1; D gene uncertain. CDR1 is ENHRY, CDR2 SYGVKD, per germline. The CDR3 runs to 13 residues. Trimming cost V 8 bases and J 6 bases, with 16 bases left between them. DNA of the CDR3: TGTGCCATCGGAGGGAGCGGGCGCGCTGAAGCTTTCTTT. Its translation: CAIGGSGRAEAFF.

This chain uses TRBV5-4 with TRBJ1-2; D is unresolved. Germline lookup yields CDR1 SGHNT and CDR2 YYREEE (reference sequence). Between the trimmed V and J ends, which lost 3 bases and 3 bases, there was a span of 15 bases. The CDR3 extends over 15 amino acids. The CDR3 reads CASSSDGSVDYGYTF. CDR3 DNA sequence: TGTGCCAGCAGCTCGGACGGGTCGGTCGACTATGGCTACACCTTC.

V and J are TRBV20-1 and TRBJ2-3; TRBD1 agrees at 9 bases. The length of the CDR3 is 15 residues. Germline V gene sequence: CDR1 DFQATT, CDR2 SNEGSKA (reference sequence). Trimming at V came to 6 bases and at J to 3 bases, leaving 10 bases not matched to a gene. CDR3 in amino acids: CSALNRDRGTDTQYF. DNA for the CDR3: TGCAGTGCCCTAAACCGAGACAGGGGGACAGATACGCAGTATTTT.

This clonotype was counted once. V usage is TRBV6-1 and J usage is TRBJ2-5; TRBD1 matches 7 bases. The CDR3 contains 14 residues. Germline values: CDR1 MNHNS, CDR2 SASEGT. With 7 bases clipped from V and 3 bases from J, the junction kept 8 bases outside the gene matches. CDR3 sequence: CASNAPTGKETQYF. CDR3 nucleotides: TGTGCCAGCAACGCACCGACAGGGAAAGAGACCCAGTACTTC.

This clonotype came up once. This chain uses TRBV4-1 with TRBJ1-5; unclear D gene. This CDR3 has 15 residues. The germline gives CDR1 MGHRA, CDR2 YSYEKL. V dropped 0 bases and J dropped 1 base, with 7 bases sitting between them. CDR3 in amino acids: CASSQESRSNQPQHF. The CDR3 nucleotides are TGCGCCAGCAGCCAAGAGTCTAGGAGCAATCAGCCCCAGCATTTT.

This chain links TRBV7-9 with TRBJ2-3, with TRBD2 matching over 16 bases. Trimming took 5 bases from V and 3 from J; bases not matched to a gene: 8. Germline values: CDR1 SEHNR, CDR2 FQNEAQ (reference sequence). The CDR3 contains 18 residues. CDR3: CASSLGLAGGPVTDTQYF. As DNA, the CDR3 is TGTGCCAGCAGCCTGGGACTAGCGGGAGGGCCCGTTACAGATACGCAGTATTTT.

This rearrangement joins TRBV6-1 to TRBJ2-4; TRBD2 aligns across 7 bases. This CDR3 contains 17 residues. The germline CDR1 and CDR2 sequences are MNHNS and SASEGT. The J segment lost 1 base and the V segment lost 2 bases, leaving 8 bases of the junction unmatched. This CDR3 reads CASSEHTSDSAKNIQYF. Here the CDR3 DNA reads TGTGCCAGCAGTGAACATACTAGCGACTCCGCCAAAAACATTCAGTACTTC.

The CDR3 spells CASSRKSYNEQFF. The CDR3 DNA is TGTGCCAGCAGCCGTAAATCTTACAATGAGCAGTTCTTC. The chain has TRBV7-3 and TRBJ2-1; D call uncertain. Germline CDR1 reads SGHTA; CDR2 reads FQGTGA. Trimming shortened V by 5 bases and J by 4 bases, and 9 bases separated the two germline ends. The CDR3 has 13 amino acids.

V gene TRBV19 combines with J gene TRBJ2-1; D gene unclear. Trimming pared 3 bases from V and 8 bases from J, leaving 11 bases between. CDR1 and CDR2 (germline): LNHDA, SQIVND (reference sequence). The CDR3 spans 13 residues. DNA of the CDR3: TGTGCCAGTAGTATTGTAGGAACCCATGAGCAGTTCTTC. Translating it yields CASSIVGTHEQFF. Combining the CDR3 with reference TRBV19 and TRBJ2-1 gives the whole variable domain DGGITQSPKYLFRKEGQNVTLSCEQNLNHDAMYWYRQDPGQGLRLIYYSQIVNDFQKGDIAEGYSVSREKKESFPLTVTSAQKNPTAFYLCASSIVGTHEQFFGPGTRLTVL.

V is TRBV20-1 and J is TRBJ2-3, with 11 bases aligning to TRBD2. The V segment lost 3 bases and the J segment 4 bases; nucleotides outside the gene matches: 6. Germline CDR1 DFQATT, CDR2 SNEGSKA (reference sequence). The CDR3 is 15 amino acids. The CDR3 DNA follows: TGCAGTGCTAGCTTAGCGGGAGGGAGATCAGATACGCAGTATTTT. Amino acid sequence: CSASLAGGRSDTQYF.

This chain links TRBV5-4 with TRBJ1-1; D unresolved. CDR1 and CDR2 from the germline V gene are SGHNT and YYREEE (reference sequence). CDR3 length equals 13 residues. V was trimmed by 0 bases and J by 5 bases, leaving 8 bases between them. The CDR3 protein is CASSLDSATEAFF. The CDR3 DNA reads as TGTGCCAGCAGCTTGGACTCAGCAACTGAAGCTTTCTTT.